This TCR beta chain originates from a study of T cell changes during pregnancy in multiple sclerosis. Trimming stripped 10 bases from V and 2 bases from J, with 16 bases between. Germline CDR1 reads SEHNR; CDR2 reads FQNEAQ (reference sequence). This CDR3 comprises 14 residues. Measured with immunoSEQ multiplex PCR; TCRdb has only the in-frame clones, and not every one. The sample includes 98,000 or so clones, over 85% of them seen just once. The specimen was peripheral blood, collected after pregnancy. The V gene is TRBV7-9, the J gene TRBJ2-3; tentative D call: TRBD2 (6 bases). The receptor was derived from a female donor with multiple sclerosis, enrolled in a pregnancy study. The chain's CDR3 is CATLERAYTDTQYF. The DNA of the CDR3 is TGTGCCACCCTCGAGCGGGCCTACACAGATACGCAGTATTTT.